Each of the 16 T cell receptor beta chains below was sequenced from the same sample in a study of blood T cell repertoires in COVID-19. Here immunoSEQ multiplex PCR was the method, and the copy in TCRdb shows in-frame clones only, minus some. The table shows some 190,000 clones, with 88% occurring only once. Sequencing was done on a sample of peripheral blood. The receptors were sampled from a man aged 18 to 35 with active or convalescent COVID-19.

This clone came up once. Here the CDR3 DNA reads TGTGCCTGGAGTATGACATCCGTATCAAGTCAGCCCCAGCATTTT. Translating gives CAWSMTSVSSQPQHF. This sequence joins TRBV30 and TRBJ1-5; D ambiguous. In germline, CDR1 is GTSNPN, CDR2 SVGIG (reference sequence). The CDR3 totals 15 residues. V was trimmed by 2 bases and J by 6 bases, leaving 17 bases between them.

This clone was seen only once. Here the CDR3 DNA reads TGTGCCAGCAAGGGAGGGCGGGGGACCCAGTACTTC. This gives the protein CASKGGRGTQYF. V gene TRBV6-5 combines with J gene TRBJ2-5, with 7 bases fitting TRBD2. The CDR3 spans 12 residues. CDR1 and CDR2 from the germline V gene are MNHEY and SVGAGI. J lost 7 bases, V lost 7 bases, and 6 bases had no gene match.

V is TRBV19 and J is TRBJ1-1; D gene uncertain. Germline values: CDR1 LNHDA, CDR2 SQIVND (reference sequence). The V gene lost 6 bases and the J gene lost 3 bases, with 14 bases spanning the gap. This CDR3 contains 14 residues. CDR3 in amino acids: CASRGEYWDTEAFF. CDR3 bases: TGTGCCAGTAGGGGAGAGTATTGGGACACTGAAGCTTTCTTT.

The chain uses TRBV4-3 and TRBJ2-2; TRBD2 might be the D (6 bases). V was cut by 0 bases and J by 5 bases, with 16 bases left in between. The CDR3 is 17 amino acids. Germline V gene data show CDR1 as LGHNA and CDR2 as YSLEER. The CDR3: CASSQELAQEGTGELFF. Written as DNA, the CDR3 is TGCGCCAGCAGCCAAGAATTAGCGCAGGAGGGGACCGGGGAGCTGTTTTTT.

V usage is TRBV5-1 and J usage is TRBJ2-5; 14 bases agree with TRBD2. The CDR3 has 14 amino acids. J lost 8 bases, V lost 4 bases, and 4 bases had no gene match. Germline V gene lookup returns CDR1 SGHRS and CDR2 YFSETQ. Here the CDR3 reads CASSPGLAGETQYF. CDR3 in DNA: TGCGCCAGCAGCCCGGGACTAGCGGGAGAAACCCAGTACTTC.

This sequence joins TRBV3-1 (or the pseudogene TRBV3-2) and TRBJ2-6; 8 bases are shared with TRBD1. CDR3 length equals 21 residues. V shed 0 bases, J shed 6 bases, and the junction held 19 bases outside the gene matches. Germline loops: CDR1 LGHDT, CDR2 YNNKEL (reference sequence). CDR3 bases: TGTGCCAGCAGCCAAGATCTTTGGACAGGGCCTATTCTTCTGGCGGCCAACGTCCTGACTTTC. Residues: CASSQDLWTGPILLAANVLTF.

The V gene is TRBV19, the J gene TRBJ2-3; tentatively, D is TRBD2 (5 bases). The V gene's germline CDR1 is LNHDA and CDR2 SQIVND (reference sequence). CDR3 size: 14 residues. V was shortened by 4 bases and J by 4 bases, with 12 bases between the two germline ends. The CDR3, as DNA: TGTGCCAGTAGTACACGACTATTCTCAGATACGCAGTATTTT. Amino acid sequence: CASSTRLFSDTQYF.

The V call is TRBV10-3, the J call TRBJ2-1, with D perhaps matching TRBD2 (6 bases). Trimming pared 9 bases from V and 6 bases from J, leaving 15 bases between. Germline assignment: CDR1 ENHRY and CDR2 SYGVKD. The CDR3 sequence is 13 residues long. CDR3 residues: CAMRRGLLNEQFF. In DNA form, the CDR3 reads TGTGCCATGCGCCGGGGACTTCTCAATGAGCAGTTCTTC.

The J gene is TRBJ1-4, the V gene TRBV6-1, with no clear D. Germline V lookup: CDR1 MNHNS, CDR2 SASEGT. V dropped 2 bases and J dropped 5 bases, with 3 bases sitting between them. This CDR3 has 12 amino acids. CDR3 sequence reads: CASSEQNEKLFF. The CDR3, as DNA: TGTGCCAGCAGTGAACAGAATGAAAAACTGTTTTTT.

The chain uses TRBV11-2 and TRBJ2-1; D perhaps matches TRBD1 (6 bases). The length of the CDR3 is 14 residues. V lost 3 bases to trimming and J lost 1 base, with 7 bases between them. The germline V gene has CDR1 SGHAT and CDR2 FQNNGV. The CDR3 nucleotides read TGTGCCAGCAGCTTCAGGGGATCCTACAATGAGCAGTTCTTC. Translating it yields CASSFRGSYNEQFF. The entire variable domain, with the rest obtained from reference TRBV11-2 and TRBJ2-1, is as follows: EAGVAQSPRYKIIEKRQSVAFWCNPISGHATLYWYQQILGQGPKLLIQFQNNGVVDDSQLPKDRFSAERLKGVDSTLKIQPAKLEDSAVYLCASSFRGSYNEQFFGPGTRLTVL.

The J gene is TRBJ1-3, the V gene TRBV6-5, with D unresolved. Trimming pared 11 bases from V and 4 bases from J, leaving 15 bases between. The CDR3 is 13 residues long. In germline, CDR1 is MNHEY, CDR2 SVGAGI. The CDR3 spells CAGSQPGGNTIYF. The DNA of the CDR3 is TGTGCCGGGTCCCAACCCGGGGGAAACACCATATATTTT.

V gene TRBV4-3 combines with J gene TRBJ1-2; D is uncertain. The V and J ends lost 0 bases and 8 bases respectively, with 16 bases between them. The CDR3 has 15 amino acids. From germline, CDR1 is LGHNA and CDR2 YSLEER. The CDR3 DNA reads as TGCGCCAGCAGCCAAGATTTTCGTCGAGGAGGAGGCTACACCTTC. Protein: CASSQDFRRGGGYTF.

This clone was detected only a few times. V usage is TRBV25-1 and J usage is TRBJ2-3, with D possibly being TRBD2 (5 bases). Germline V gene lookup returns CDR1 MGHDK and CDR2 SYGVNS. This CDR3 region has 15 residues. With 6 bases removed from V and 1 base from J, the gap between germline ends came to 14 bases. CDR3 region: CASSLRRDRTDTQYF. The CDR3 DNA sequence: TGTGCCAGCAGCCTTAGACGGGATCGCACAGATACGCAGTATTTT.

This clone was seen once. The CDR3 DNA reads TGTGCCAGTAGTATCCCCCCTAGCGGGAGGTACACCGGGGAGCTGTTTTTT. The encoded protein is CASSIPPSGRYTGELFF. The J gene is TRBJ2-2, the V gene TRBV19, with TRBD2 matching over 11 bases. Germline assignment: CDR1 LNHDA and CDR2 SQIVND (reference sequence). This CDR3 spans 17 amino acids. The V segment lost 3 bases and the J segment 3 bases; nucleotides outside the gene matches: 6.

The CDR3 loop reads CASSERGEGSYGYTF. CDR3 nucleotide sequence: TGCGCCAGCAGCGAGCGGGGGGAGGGTTCCTATGGCTACACCTTC. The chain employs TRBV5-1 and TRBJ1-2; the D gene is possibly TRBD1 (5 bases). The CDR3 extends over 15 amino acids. CDR1 SGHRS and CDR2 YFSETQ come from the germline V gene. V was trimmed by 4 bases and J by 4 bases, leaving 17 bases between them.

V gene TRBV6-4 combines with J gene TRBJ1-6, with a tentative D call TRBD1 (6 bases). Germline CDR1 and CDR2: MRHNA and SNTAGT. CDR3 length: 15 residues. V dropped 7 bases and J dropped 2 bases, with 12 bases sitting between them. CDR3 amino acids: CASINRVTYNSPLHF. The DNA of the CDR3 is TGTGCCAGCATCAACAGGGTAACCTATAATTCACCCCTCCACTTT.